Below are 20 T cell receptor beta chains sequenced from a single sample in a study of cytomegalovirus exposure and HLA in healthy donors. Vbeta (60) and Jbeta (13) primers were used in the PCR. The assay was immunoSEQ multiplex PCR, and TCRdb's table has in-frame clones only and misses some. The table has roughly 150,000 clones, 65% to 80% seen once. Input material: PBMCs. Receptor source: a middle-aged man in good health and CMV-seropositive.

With regard to this clone: Sequence at one end of the junction differs from germline and may be a read error. The chain employs TRBV5-6 and TRBJ2-7; D remains unclear. Germline V lookup: CDR1 SGHDT, CDR2 YYEEEE. This CDR3 has 13 amino acids. This CDR3 is CASSPTPTYEQHF. DNA of the CDR3: TGTGCCAGCAGCCCGACACCTACTTACGAGCAGCACTTC.

The chain uses TRBV4-3 and TRBJ1-5; 8 bases align to TRBD1. Germline CDR1 reads LGHNA; CDR2 reads YSLEER. CDR3 length: 16 residues. The V and J ends lost 5 bases and 3 bases, in that order; junction bases with no gene match: 9. The CDR3 region is CASSIRTGINNQPQHF. The CDR3, as DNA: TGCGCCAGCAGCATTAGGACAGGGATCAACAATCAGCCCCAGCATTTT.

This clone was observed a single time. The chain combines TRBV6-1 with TRBJ2-5; D remains unclear. Germline V lookup: CDR1 MNHNS, CDR2 SASEGT. The CDR3 runs to 13 residues. The V gene lost 0 bases and the J gene lost 11 bases, with 13 bases spanning the gap. This CDR3 is CASSEARPGEQYF. CDR3 DNA sequence: TGTGCCAGCAGTGAAGCGCGTCCAGGTGAGCAGTACTTC.

The V gene is TRBV5-1, the J gene TRBJ2-5; 9 nucleotides line up with TRBD2. The DNA matches TRBJ2-7 better at its end, which makes the J call doubtful. Germline loops: CDR1 SGHRS, CDR2 YFSETQ. The CDR3 spans 14 residues. The CDR3 DNA reads as TGCGCCAGCAGCTTCCTAGCGGGATCCTACGAGCAGTACTTC. It is translated as CASSFLAGSYEQYF.

The V call is TRBV14, the J call TRBJ2-5; tentative D call: TRBD2 (5 bases). CDR3 length equals 13 residues. V was trimmed by 4 bases and J by 7 bases, leaving 13 bases between them. Looked up from germline, CDR1 is SGHDN and CDR2 is FVKESK. CDR3 loop: CASSPTPEGTQYF. DNA for the CDR3: TGTGCCAGCAGCCCGACGCCCGAGGGGACCCAGTACTTC.

V usage is TRBV6-1 and J usage is TRBJ1-1; D unresolved. Per germline, CDR1 MNHNS and CDR2 SASEGT. The CDR3 is 12 residues long. Trimming stripped 10 bases from V and 1 base from J, with 10 bases between. The CDR3 reads CATNRGNTEAFF. In nucleotides, the CDR3 is TGTGCCACCAACCGGGGGAACACTGAAGCTTTCTTT.

The gene calls are TRBV7-9 and TRBJ1-2; D is unresolved. This CDR3 comprises 13 residues. The V gene's germline CDR1 is SEHNR and CDR2 FQNEAQ (reference sequence). V was clipped by 1 base and J by 4 bases, with 7 bases between them. This chain's CDR3 is CASSLEPSYGYTF. Here the CDR3 DNA reads TGTGCCAGCAGCTTAGAGCCAAGCTATGGCTACACCTTC.

V gene TRBV5-4 combines with J gene TRBJ2-4, with 8 positions matching TRBD2. After removal of 4 bases from V and 7 bases from J, the junction contained 10 bases not matched to a gene. Germline lookup yields CDR1 SGHNT and CDR2 YYREEE (reference sequence). The CDR3 is 15 residues long. Written as DNA, the CDR3 is TGTGCCAGCAGCGTGGGACTAGGGGACGGGAACATTCAGTACTTC. This gives the protein CASSVGLGDGNIQYF.

CDR3 sequence reads: CASSLTGTSGRSGEQFF. DNA for the CDR3: TGTGCCAGCAGCTTAACCGGGACTAGCGGGAGATCGGGTGAGCAGTTCTTC. V usage is TRBV5-6 and J usage is TRBJ2-1, with 14 bases fitting TRBD2. The CDR3 sequence is 17 residues long. Germline V gene sequence: CDR1 SGHDT, CDR2 YYEEEE. Trimming at V came to 2 bases and at J to 9 bases, leaving 10 bases not matched to a gene. Full variable domain (outside the CDR3, taken from reference TRBV5-6 and TRBJ2-1): DAGVTQSPTHLIKTRGQQVTLRCSPKSGHDTVSWYQQALGQGPQFIFQYYEEEERQRGNFPDRFSGHQFPNYSSELNVNALLLGDSALYLCASSLTGTSGRSGEQFFGPGTRLTVL.

The V and J genes are TRBV29-1 and TRBJ2-3; 12 bases align to TRBD2. V shed 3 bases, J shed 5 bases, and the junction held 12 bases outside the gene matches. Germline CDR1 SQVTM, CDR2 ANQGSEA. This CDR3 is built from 17 residues. The CDR3 bases are TGCAGCGTTGACCGACTAGCGGGAGATTGGGGGGGAGATACGCAGTATTTT. Its protein product is CSVDRLAGDWGGDTQYF.

V and J are TRBV5-5 and TRBJ1-2, with D maybe TRBD1 (6 bases). This CDR3 contains 13 residues. In germline, CDR1 is SGHKS, CDR2 YYEKEE (reference sequence). Trimming took off 7 bases at V and 1 base at J, with 11 bases between the two ends. CDR3 nucleotides: TGTGCCAGCGGAAACAGGGATAACTATGGCTACACCTTC. It codes for CASGNRDNYGYTF.

Here the CDR3 DNA reads TGCGCCAGCAGCTTGCGACTAGCGGGAGGGTTGGAGACCCAGTACTTC. This translates into CASSLRLAGGLETQYF. The V gene is TRBV5-1, the J gene TRBJ2-5, with 14 bases that match TRBD2. Germline V CDR1 and CDR2: SGHRS, YFSETQ. The ends lost 1 base at V and 5 bases at J; junction bases unmatched: 4. This CDR3 region has 16 residues.

The rearrangement links TRBV2 to TRBJ2-3; TRBD1 might be the D (5 bases). Germline V gives CDR1 SNHLY, CDR2 FYNNEI. The CDR3 has 14 amino acids. Trimming shortened V by 4 bases and J by 2 bases, and 10 bases separated the two germline ends. CDR3 in DNA: TGTGCCAGCAGTGTTAGACAGATCACAGATACGCAGTATTTT. The encoded protein is CASSVRQITDTQYF.

This chain uses TRBV27 with TRBJ1-5; D perhaps matches TRBD1 (5 bases). Germline V CDR1 and CDR2: MNHEY, SMNVEV (reference sequence). This CDR3 region has 16 residues. The V end lost 5 bases, the J end lost 2 bases, and 16 bases lay between the germline ends. The CDR3 loop reads CASSPLEAGRNQPQHF. Written as DNA, the CDR3 is TGTGCCAGCAGTCCCCTGGAAGCGGGACGCAATCAGCCCCAGCATTTT.

The CDR3 loop reads CSIPSTLEQFVAGELFF. DNA of the CDR3: TGTTCCATCCCCTCTACGCTTGAACAGTTTGTCGCCGGGGAGCTGTTTTTT. V is TRBV7-9 and J is TRBJ2-2; D unclear. The CDR3 contains 17 residues. Germline assignment: CDR1 SEHNR and CDR2 FQNEAQ (reference sequence).

This chain uses TRBV28 with TRBJ1-1; unclear D gene. V lost 3 bases to trimming and J lost 2 bases, with 10 bases between them. In germline, CDR1 is MDHEN, CDR2 SYDVKM. The CDR3 contains 14 residues. The CDR3 is CASSLIQINTEAFF. The CDR3 nucleotides are TGTGCCAGCAGTTTGATACAGATTAACACTGAAGCTTTCTTT. The full variable domain, with the rest looked up from reference TRBV28 and TRBJ1-1, is DVKVTQSSRYLVKRTGEKVFLECVQDMDHENMFWYRQDPGLGLRLIYFSYDVKMKEKGDIPEGYSVSREKKERFSLILESASTNQTSMYLCASSLIQINTEAFFGQGTRLTVV.

The chain has TRBV5-1 and TRBJ1-3; D uncertain. CDR3 size: 17 residues. V was cut by 7 bases and J by 0 bases, with 20 bases left in between. Germline V gene lookup returns CDR1 SGHRS and CDR2 YFSETQ. Here the CDR3 reads CASSLEGWPLSGNTIYF. DNA for the CDR3: TGCGCCAGCTCCCTCGAGGGTTGGCCTCTCTCTGGAAACACCATATATTTT. The full variable domain, with the rest looked up from reference TRBV5-1 and TRBJ1-3, is KAGVTQTPRYLIKTRGQQVTLSCSPISGHRSVSWYQQTPGQGLQFLFEYFSETQRNKGNFPGRFSGRQFSNSRSEMNVSTLELGDSALYLCASSLEGWPLSGNTIYFGEGSWLTVV.

This clone occurred a few times. The chain employs TRBV4-1 and TRBJ2-7; D call uncertain. Germline V CDR1 and CDR2: MGHRA, YSYEKL. Between the trimmed V and J ends, which lost 0 bases and 5 bases, there was a span of 8 bases. The CDR3 contains 13 residues. The CDR3 DNA sequence: TGCGCCAGCAGCCAAGATCCCCCAGACGAGCAGTACTTC. Protein: CASSQDPPDEQYF.

This rearrangement joins TRBV5-1 to TRBJ2-1; D gene unclear. The germline V gene encodes CDR1 SGHRS and CDR2 YFSETQ. The CDR3 extends over 12 amino acids. The V end lost 2 bases, the J end lost 6 bases, and 6 bases lay between the germline ends. This CDR3 is CASSLSPNEQFF. CDR3 in DNA: TGCGCCAGCAGCTTATCTCCCAATGAGCAGTTCTTC.

V usage is TRBV2 and J usage is TRBJ1-6, with D unresolved. The germline gives CDR1 SNHLY, CDR2 FYNNEI. The V gene lost 3 bases and the J gene lost 7 bases, with 10 bases spanning the gap. The CDR3 runs 14 residues. In DNA form, the CDR3 reads TGTGCCAGCAGTGACGGGAGCGTCAATTCACCCCTCCACTTT. This encodes CASSDGSVNSPLHF.